A selection of T cell receptor beta chains follows, all from one sample in a study of PD-1 blockade in classical Hodgkin lymphoma. Sequencing used immunoSEQ multiplex PCR; TCRdb keeps in-frame clones, though not all of them. Of over 80,000 clones listed, roughly 92% are singletons. The sample was peripheral blood mononuclear cells (PBMCs), taken at baseline. The receptors here all came from a human donor with classical Hodgkin lymphoma. The CDR3 runs from the conserved cysteine through the conserved F or W. D genes are given only for firm matches. Some rows mark clone size as missing; the rest say once, few, many or name a class of expanded clone.

cdr3_aa cdr3_nt j_call d_call v_call clone_size
CASSFGGNQPQHF TGTGCCAGCTCATTCGGGGGGAATCAGCCCCAGCATTTT TRBJ1-5 - TRBV18 -
CASSYGSYYGYTF TGTGCCAGCAGTTACGGGTCTTACTATGGCTACACCTTC TRBJ1-2 - TRBV6-6 -
CASSPYDSSYEQYF TGTGCCAGCAGCCCCTACGACAGTTCCTACGAGCAGTACTTC TRBJ2-7 - TRBV7-9 -
CASRLVGGDTIYF TGTGCCAGCAGACTAGTGGGTGGGGACACCATATATTTT TRBJ1-3 - TRBV11-2 -
CASLGTGVNYGYTF TGTGCCAGCCTCGGGACAGGGGTAAACTATGGCTACACCTTC TRBJ1-2 TRBD1 TRBV5-5 -
CASSPSSDEQYF TGTGCCAGCAGCCCCTCCTCCGACGAGCAGTACTTC TRBJ2-7 - TRBV11-1 once
CSVTTGENYEQYF TGCAGCGTCACGACAGGGGAGAACTACGAGCAGTACTTC TRBJ2-7 TRBD1 TRBV29-1 -
CAWTPWSGELFF TGTGCCTGGACCCCCTGGTCCGGGGAGCTGTTTTTT TRBJ2-2 - TRBV30 -
CACQQGWGGNQPQHF TGTGCCTGTCAACAGGGTTGGGGAGGCAATCAGCCCCAGCATTTT TRBJ1-5 - TRBV30 -
CASRGQRNQPQHF TGTGCCAGCAGAGGACAGAGGAATCAGCCCCAGCATTTT TRBJ1-5 - TRBV2 few
CASSISSAPVTGELFF TGTGCCAGTAGTATTTCTAGTGCCCCGGTCACCGGGGAGCTGTTTTTT TRBJ2-2 - TRBV19 -
CASSSGPLGLGEAFF TGCGCCAGCAGCTCGGGGCCCTTGGGTTTGGGGGAAGCTTTCTTT TRBJ1-1 - TRBV5-1 -
CASSLQGTYEQYF TGTGCCAGCAGTTTACAGGGAACCTACGAGCAGTACTTC TRBJ2-7 - TRBV28 few
CASSPQGARAYEQYF TGCGCCAGCAGCCCACAGGGGGCAAGGGCCTACGAGCAGTACTTC TRBJ2-7 TRBD1 TRBV5-1 -
CAYSTYSGSVGKTQYF TGTGCCTATTCCACCTATAGCGGGAGCGTCGGAAAGACCCAGTACTTC TRBJ2-5 TRBD2 TRBV30 -
CASSRTDTKETQYF TGCGCCAGCAGCCGGACAGATACGAAAGAGACCCAGTACTTC TRBJ2-5 - TRBV4-1 once
CASSRLAGGSNQPQHF TGTGCCAGCAGTCGGTTGGCAGGGGGGAGCAATCAGCCCCAGCATTTT TRBJ1-5 TRBD1 TRBV28 few
CALGHQRETGELFF TGCGCCCTAGGGCACCAAAGGGAGACCGGGGAGCTGTTTTTT TRBJ2-2 - TRBV10-3 -
CASSLGWGSYNEQFF TGTGCCAGCAGCTTAGGTTGGGGCTCCTACAATGAGCAGTTCTTC TRBJ2-1 - TRBV7-9 -
CASSRRQGAPNEQFF TGTGCCAGCAGCCGTCGGCAGGGGGCCCCCAATGAGCAGTTCTTC TRBJ2-1 TRBD1 TRBV7-2 -
CASSLAPSSTDTQYF TGTGCCAGCAGCTTAGCCCCGTCTAGCACAGATACGCAGTATTTT TRBJ2-3 - TRBV7-2 -
CASSLSAGDLYNEQFF TGTGCCAGCAGTTTATCTGCAGGGGACCTCTACAATGAGCAGTTCTTC TRBJ2-1 - TRBV27 -
CASSLGWRWGYNQPQHF TGTGCCAGCAGTTTAGGGTGGAGGTGGGGATACAATCAGCCCCAGCATTTT TRBJ1-5 - TRBV28 -
CASSPHGTLGPIINF TGTGCCAGCAGTCCTCACGGGACCTTGGGGCCAATAATCAACTTT TRBJ1-6 - TRBV28 -
CASQDREKFF TGCGCCAGCCAGGACAGGGAAAAGTTCTTC TRBJ2-1 TRBD1 TRBV10-2 -
CASSSSETQYF TGTGCCAGCAGCTCTTCTGAGACCCAGTACTTC TRBJ2-5 - TRBV7-9 -
CASSGLGGNEQYF TGTGCCAGCAGTGGTTTAGGGGGCAACGAGCAGTACTTC TRBJ2-7 TRBD1 TRBV6-1 -
CASSASLTGRDPGNTIYF TGTGCCAGCAGCGCGTCACTGACAGGGAGAGACCCTGGAAACACCATATATTTT TRBJ1-3 TRBD1 TRBV9 -
CASSLGWPRSGATGELFF TGTGCCAGCAGCTTAGGATGGCCGCGATCAGGGGCCACCGGGGAGCTGTTTTTT TRBJ2-2 - TRBV7-9 -
CASSSLAGVSYNEQFF TGTGCCAGCAGTTCCTTAGCGGGAGTCTCCTACAATGAGCAGTTCTTC TRBJ2-1 TRBD2 TRBV6-5 once
CASSPVVIYEQYF TGTGCCAGCAGCCCGGTTGTCATCTACGAGCAGTACTTC TRBJ2-7 - TRBV28 once
CASSREAPNTEAFF TGTGCCAGCAGCCGGGAGGCCCCGAACACTGAAGCTTTCTTT TRBJ1-1 - TRBV5-5 -
CASSWSGEIYEQFF TGTGCCAGTAGTTGGTCAGGGGAAATTTATGAGCAGTTCTTC TRBJ2-1 - TRBV19 -
CASSKLAGGSYNEQFF TGTGCCAGCAGCAAATTAGCGGGGGGCTCCTACAATGAGCAGTTCTTC TRBJ2-1 TRBD2 TRBV11-2 -
CASSLNFRTATSTNYGYTF TGTGCCAGCAGTTTAAATTTTCGGACCGCCACCTCTACTAACTATGGCTACACCTTC TRBJ1-2 - TRBV27 -
CASSDSGLTISYEQYF TGTGCCAGTAGTGATTCGGGACTCACAATCTCCTACGAGCAGTACTTC TRBJ2-7 - TRBV19 -
CAWSPAGTRLREQYF TGTGCCTGGAGTCCCGCCGGGACTAGGCTTCGCGAGCAGTACTTC TRBJ2-7 TRBD2 TRBV30 -
CASHSWDRSHYGYTF TGTGCCAGCCATTCGTGGGACAGAAGCCACTATGGCTACACCTTC TRBJ1-2 TRBD1 TRBV28 -
CATSPPANEQFF TGTGCCACCAGCCCCCCGGCGAATGAGCAGTTCTTC TRBJ2-1 - TRBV15 -
CASSDRQGNQPQHF TGTGCCAGCAGTGACCGACAGGGGAATCAGCCCCAGCATTTT TRBJ1-5 TRBD1 TRBV6-1 -
CASSLARLMQETQYF TGCGCCAGCAGCTTGGCCCGGCTCATGCAAGAGACCCAGTACTTC TRBJ2-5 - TRBV5-1 -
CASSHVGGAYEQYF TGTGCCAGCAGCCACGTGGGGGGAGCCTACGAGCAGTACTTC TRBJ2-7 - TRBV4-2 -
CASGRTNTEAFF TGTGCCAGCGGGAGGACGAACACTGAAGCTTTCTTT TRBJ1-1 - TRBV7-9 few
CASRGAYGGKLFF TGTGCCAGCAGGGGGGCATACGGGGGAAAACTGTTTTTT TRBJ1-4 - TRBV2 -
CASSVSGTVNYEQYF TGTGCCAGCAGTGTGTCCGGGACGGTCAACTACGAGCAGTACTTC TRBJ2-7 - TRBV6-1 -
CASSSRTSGNSYEQYF TGTGCCAGTAGTTCCCGGACTAGCGGTAACTCCTACGAGCAGTACTTC TRBJ2-7 TRBD2 TRBV19 -
CASSGDGEKLFF TGTGCCAGCAGCGGCGATGGGGAAAAACTGTTTTTT TRBJ1-4 - TRBV7-9 -
CASRLRTYREETQYF TGTGCCAGCAGACTAAGGACCTACAGGGAGGAGACCCAGTACTTC TRBJ2-5 - TRBV28 -
CASSLDTGLSTDTQYF TGCGCCAGCAGCTTGGATACGGGTCTAAGCACAGATACGCAGTATTTT TRBJ2-3 - TRBV5-1 few
CASSYSHSYEQYF TGTGCCAGCAGTTACTCCCACTCCTACGAGCAGTACTTC TRBJ2-7 - TRBV6-5 -
CASSLDWARPRKVNTEAFF TGTGCCAGCAGCTTAGATTGGGCGAGGCCGAGAAAAGTGAACACTGAAGCTTTCTTT TRBJ1-1 - TRBV11-2 -
CASSQMDMGTSSRNTIYF TGCGCCAGCAGCCAAATGGACATGGGAACCTCAAGCCGAAACACCATATATTTT TRBJ1-3 - TRBV4-1 -
CASSPAGWTSYEQYF TGTGCCAGCAGTCCCGCGGGGTGGACCTCCTACGAGCAGTACTTC TRBJ2-7 - TRBV28 once
CASSATSGDPYEQYF TGTGCCAGCAGTGCGACTAGCGGGGACCCCTACGAGCAGTACTTC TRBJ2-7 TRBD2 TRBV28 -
CASSIASGPYNEQFF TGTGCCAGTAGTATCGCTAGCGGGCCGTACAATGAGCAGTTCTTC TRBJ2-1 TRBD2 TRBV19 -
CASSPGSWDPGANVLTF TGTGCCAGCAGCCCCGGATCTTGGGACCCCGGGGCCAACGTCCTGACTTTC TRBJ2-6 - TRBV4-2 -